What follows describes a single T cell receptor beta chain. Per germline, CDR1 GTSNPN and CDR2 SVGIG (reference sequence). This CDR3 contains 12 residues. V was pared by 1 base and J by 12 bases, with 16 bases between. This entry belongs to a study of T cell changes during pregnancy in multiple sclerosis. TCRdb's table, derived via immunoSEQ multiplex PCR, lists solely in-frame clones and lacks some. The profile shows around 30,000 clones, just over 90% of them singletons. V usage is TRBV30 and J usage is TRBJ2-7, with a tentative D call TRBD1 (6 bases). This sample comprised CD8+ T cells from peripheral blood mononuclear cells, obtained in the second trimester of pregnancy. This receptor was taken from a female donor with multiple sclerosis, enrolled in a pregnancy study. The CDR3 coding sequence is TGTGCCTGGAGTGATAACAGGGAGTATAGGTACTTC. Translated: CAWSDNREYRYF.